Presented here are 21 T cell receptor beta chains from one specimen sequenced in a study of response to subunit inactivated influenza vaccine. TCRdb passed the RT-PCR reads through MiXCR, listing each CDR3 protein once. The sample holds under 550,000 distinct CDR3 sequences, roughly 7.6% seen once. Source: PBMCs from blood, taken less than 25 months after vaccination. All receptors come from a man aged 50 to 69 who received an inactivated influenza vaccine.

V gene TRBV4-1 combines with J gene TRBJ2-1; D unclear. Trimming shortened V by 4 bases and J by 6 bases, and 10 bases separated the two germline ends. This CDR3 is built from 13 residues. Germline CDR1 MGHRA, CDR2 YSYEKL. CDR3 loop: CASSPYASNEQFF. CDR3 in DNA: TGCGCCAGCAGCCCCTACGCTAGCAATGAGCAGTTCTTC.

At least ten counts were recorded for this clonotype. The chain combines TRBV7-2 with TRBJ1-5, with TRBD1 as a possible D gene (6 bases). Germline CDR1 and CDR2: SGHTA and FQGNSA. CDR3 size: 14 residues. Trimming removed 4 bases at V and 4 bases at J, with 11 bases between. The CDR3 DNA reads TGTGCCAGCAGCTATTTTCAGGGGAATCAGCCCCAGCATTTT. Translating it yields CASSYFQGNQPQHF. Drawing the rest from reference TRBV7-2 and TRBJ1-5, the complete variable domain is GAGVSQSPSNKVTEKGKDVELRCDPISGHTALYWYRQSLGQGLEFLIYFQGNSAPDKSGLPSDRFSAERTGGSVSTLTIQRTQQEDSAVYLCASSYFQGNQPQHFGDGTRLSIL.

This clonotype was seen ten or more times. The CDR3 loop is CASSWDFETQYF. CDR3 nucleotides: TGTGCCAGCAGCTGGGACTTCGAGACCCAGTACTTC. J is TRBJ2-5 and V is TRBV7-6, with a tentative D call TRBD2 (6 bases). Trimming pared 4 bases from V and 5 bases from J, leaving 8 bases between. This CDR3 region has 12 residues. Germline V gives CDR1 SGHVS, CDR2 FNYEAQ.

The table lists this clonotype with a few counts. V gene TRBV12-3 or TRBV12-4 combines with J gene TRBJ2-1; D possibly corresponds to TRBD2 (6 bases). Trimming pared 1 base from V and 0 bases from J, leaving 13 bases between. This CDR3 contains 17 residues. The CDR3 sequence: CASSLDGLASSYNEQFF. CDR3 in DNA: TGTGCCAGCAGTTTAGACGGGCTAGCGAGCTCCTACAATGAGCAGTTCTTC.

This chain links TRBV3-1 with TRBJ1-1; D ambiguous. CDR1 and CDR2 from the germline V gene are LGHDT and YNNKEL (reference sequence). V lost 0 bases and J lost 10, with 15 bases in between. This CDR3 spans 14 amino acids. For the CDR3, the DNA is TGTGCCAGCAGCCAAGATCTTCCCAACGCGGGAGCTTTCTTT. Protein: CASSQDLPNAGAFF.

The table lists this clonotype with many counts. The gene calls are TRBV20-1 and TRBJ1-1; D unresolved. V was clipped by 0 bases and J by 11 bases, with 16 bases between them. Germline CDR1 reads DFQATT; CDR2 reads SNEGSKA (reference sequence). The CDR3 is made up of 13 amino acids. The CDR3 region has the DNA TGCAGTGCTAGAGATCGATCCGGAACGTGGGCTTTCTTT. Protein product: CSARDRSGTWAFF.

This clonotype has a handful of counts. This rearrangement joins TRBV23-1 to TRBJ1-5; no clear D. TRBV23-1 is placed among ORFs of uncertain function. V lost 6 bases, J lost 3 bases, and 15 bases lay in between. This CDR3 has 15 amino acids. The CDR3 DNA reads as TGCGCCAGCAGCCCATGTTGGCCACCCAATCAGCCCCAGCATTTT. Protein product: CASSPCWPPNQPQHF.

This clonotype was picked up a small number of times. This chain joins TRBV4-1 and TRBJ1-1; no reliable D call. Germline V gene data show CDR1 as MGHRA and CDR2 as YSYEKL. The CDR3 has 13 residues. V was pared by 2 bases and J by 7 bases, with 11 bases between. The CDR3 is CASSQYLLGEAFF. CDR3 nucleotides: TGCGCCAGCAGCCAATATCTACTCGGTGAAGCTTTCTTT.

A few counts support this clonotype. The chain employs TRBV10-3 and TRBJ2-7; 8 nucleotides align to TRBD2. The V segment lost 2 bases and the J segment 5 bases; nucleotides outside the gene matches: 5. Germline values: CDR1 ENHRY, CDR2 SYGVKD. The length of the CDR3 is 14 residues. As DNA, the CDR3 is TGTGCCATCAGTGAGCCCGGACTAGCCCACGAGCAGTACTTC. Its translation is CAISEPGLAHEQYF.

This clonotype was seen repeatedly, ten times or more. The V and J genes are TRBV29-1 and TRBJ2-5; 12 bases match TRBD1. The trim removed 7 bases at V and 12 bases at J, leaving 9 bases unmatched. The germline CDR1 and CDR2 sequences are SQVTM and ANQGSEA. The CDR3 has 12 residues. The CDR3 DNA reads TGCAGCGACTCCGGGACAGGGGGCGCAGAGTACTTC. This codes for CSDSGTGGAEYF. Complete variable domain (other parts from reference TRBV29-1 and TRBJ2-5): SAVISQKPSRDICQRGTSLTIQCQVDSQVTMMFWYRQQPGQSLTLIATANQGSEATYESGFVIDKFPISRPNLTFSTLTVSNMSPEDSSIYLCSDSGTGGAEYFGPGTRLLVL.

In its sample, this clonotype was seen many times. The chain is built from TRBV12-3 or TRBV12-4 and TRBJ2-3; 7 bases line up with TRBD2. J lost 3 bases, V lost 1 base, and 4 bases had no gene match. CDR3 size: 15 residues. In DNA form, the CDR3 reads TGTGCCAGCAGTTTAGGGGGGGGTCTAACAGATACGCAGTATTTT. Amino acids: CASSLGGGLTDTQYF.

This clonotype was counted many times. The chain links TRBV12-3 or TRBV12-4 to TRBJ1-6; the D is unclear. V was clipped by 2 bases and J by 9 bases, with 5 bases between them. The CDR3 extends over 12 amino acids. CDR3 region: CASSLRASPLHF. In nucleotides, the CDR3 is TGTGCCAGCAGTTTACGGGCTTCACCCCTCCACTTT.

This clonotype appeared a few times. The chain joins TRBV20-1 to TRBJ1-1; 7 positions agree with TRBD1. With V trimmed by 6 bases and J by 3 bases, 22 bases remained unmatched. CDR3 length: 18 amino acids. The germline V gene has CDR1 DFQATT and CDR2 SNEGSKA (reference sequence). The DNA for the CDR3 is TGCAGTGCCGCTTTCTTACTCCCAGGGGGTTGGGTCGACACTGAAGCTTTCTTT. It encodes CSAAFLLPGGWVDTEAFF.

This clonotype was observed a handful of times. This sequence joins TRBV24-1 and TRBJ1-2, with D possibly being TRBD1 (6 bases). Germline values: CDR1 KGHDR, CDR2 SFDVKD. There are 14 residues in the CDR3. V shed 2 bases and J shed 8 bases, with 14 bases lying between them. CDR3 amino acids: CATSDWRGNQGYTF. The CDR3 region has the DNA TGTGCCACCAGTGATTGGAGGGGGAATCAGGGCTACACCTTC.

There are a few counts of this clonotype. This sequence joins TRBV4-2 and TRBJ1-2, with D tentatively TRBD1 (6 bases). The V and J ends lost 0 bases and 4 bases respectively, with 15 bases between them. The CDR3 runs 16 residues. In germline, CDR1 is LGHNA, CDR2 YNFKEQ. As DNA, the CDR3 is TGTGCCAGCAGCCAAGAAAGAACCGGGGGCGTCTATGGCTACACCTTC. This gives the protein CASSQERTGGVYGYTF.

The chain links TRBV10-3 to TRBJ2-3; 7 nucleotides agree with TRBD1. The CDR3 covers 12 residues. V trimming: 5 bases; J trimming: 13 bases; junction bases outside the gene matches: 9. Germline assignment: CDR1 ENHRY and CDR2 SYGVKD. The CDR3 region is CAISSGTESKYF. CDR3 bases: TGTGCCATCAGTTCCGGGACAGAAAGCAAGTATTTT.

This clonotype was recorded at least ten times. The rearrangement uses TRBV28 and TRBJ2-3, with TRBD2 matching 8 bases. The junction had 8 bases not matched to a gene; V was cut back by 6 bases and J by 3 bases. Germline V gives CDR1 MDHEN, CDR2 SYDVKM. The CDR3 contains 15 residues. The DNA for the CDR3 is TGTGCCAGCAGCCCCCCCGGGGGGGGGACAGATACGCAGTATTTT. Translation: CASSPPGGGTDTQYF.

The CDR3 coding sequence is TGTGCCAGCAGCCAGACGGGGCTAGCTAACCCTGGAAACACCATATATTTT. Translation: CASSQTGLANPGNTIYF. The rearrangement joins TRBV7-8 to TRBJ1-3; D might be TRBD1 (5 bases). The CDR3 extends over 17 amino acids. V was pared by 5 bases and J by 2 bases, with 19 bases between. The V gene's germline CDR1 is SGHVS and CDR2 FQNEAQ.

The table lists this clonotype with a few counts. The chain couples TRBV6-4 to TRBJ2-2; 7 positions match TRBD1. Germline CDR1 reads MRHNA; CDR2 reads SNTAGT. With 5 bases clipped from V and 2 bases from J, the junction kept 17 bases outside the gene matches. This CDR3 comprises 19 residues. DNA for the CDR3: TGTGCCAGCAGTCCATTTCCCATCGCCTACAGGGGCAACACCGGGGAGCTGTTTTTT. Its protein product is CASSPFPIAYRGNTGELFF.

Only a few counts were recorded for this clonotype. This rearrangement joins TRBV30 to TRBJ2-3; D is unresolved. The CDR3 consists of 11 residues. The V end lost 5 bases, the J end lost 6 bases, and 9 bases lay between the germline ends. The germline V gene encodes CDR1 GTSNPN and CDR2 SVGIG (reference sequence). CDR3 bases: TGTGCCTGGCAAAATACCGATACGCAGTATTTT. It translates to CAWQNTDTQYF. Using reference TRBV30 and TRBJ2-3 for the parts outside the CDR3, the full variable domain is SQTIHQWPATLVQPVGSPLSLECTVEGTSNPNLYWYRQAAGRGLQLLFYSVGIGQISSEVPQNLSASRPQDRQFILSSKKLLLSDSGFYLCAWQNTDTQYFGPGTRLTVL.

This clonotype came up many times. This chain connects TRBV4-2 to TRBJ2-7; D tentatively reads TRBD1 or TRBD2 (7 bases each). This CDR3 is 17 amino acids long. Germline assignment: CDR1 LGHNA and CDR2 YNFKEQ. The ends were cut back, 4 bases at V and 1 base at J, with 20 bases in the middle. The chain's CDR3 is CASSRWGGGTVSYEQYF. Written as DNA, the CDR3 is TGTGCCAGCAGCCGATGGGGGGGAGGGACAGTTTCCTACGAGCAGTACTTC.